The clone carrying this T cell receptor beta chain counts as medium-sized. The data belong to a study of T-cell memory formation after mild COVID-19. Study in general: TCR clusters were largely donor specific.

It was 5'RACE with constant-segment primers that produced the TCR alpha and TCR beta cDNA libraries, which carried sample barcodes and UMIs. From the 5' RACE reads, TCRdb called clonotypes with MiXCR, one entry per CDR3 protein. This table has just over 1,500 distinct CDR3 sequences, roughly 60% appearing once. CDR1 MNHEY and CDR2 SMNVEV come from the germline V gene (reference sequence). V lost 2 bases and J 0 bases, leaving 8 bases between the germline ends. The CDR3 length is 15 residues. Sequenced material: PBMCs or a T cell subset sorted from them (not recorded which). This TCR was recovered from an adult who had mild COVID-19 (a few samples of this study predate the infection). Cell type and time point are not known. The chain is built from TRBV27 and TRBJ2-1; tentatively, D is TRBD2 (6 bases). CDR3 in DNA: TGTGCCAGCAGTTTACACGGGAGCTCCTACAATGAGCAGTTCTTC. Amino acids: CASSLHGSSYNEQFF.